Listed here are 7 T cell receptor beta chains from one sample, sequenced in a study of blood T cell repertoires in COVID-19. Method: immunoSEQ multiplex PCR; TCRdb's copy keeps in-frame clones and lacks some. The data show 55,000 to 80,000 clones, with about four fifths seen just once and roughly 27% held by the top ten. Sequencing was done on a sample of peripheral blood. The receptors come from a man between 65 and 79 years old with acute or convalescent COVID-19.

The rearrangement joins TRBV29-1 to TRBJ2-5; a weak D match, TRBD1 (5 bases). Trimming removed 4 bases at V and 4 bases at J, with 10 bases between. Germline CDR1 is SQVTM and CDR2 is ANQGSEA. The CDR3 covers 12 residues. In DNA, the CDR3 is TGCAGCGTTGTGGGGCAGGCAGAGACCCAGTACTTC. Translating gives CSVVGQAETQYF.

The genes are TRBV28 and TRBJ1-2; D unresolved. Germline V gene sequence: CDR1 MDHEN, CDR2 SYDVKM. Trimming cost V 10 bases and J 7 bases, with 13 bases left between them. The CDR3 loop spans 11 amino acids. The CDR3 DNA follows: TGTGCCACCCGCGACATCGGTGGCTACACCTTC. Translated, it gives CATRDIGGYTF.

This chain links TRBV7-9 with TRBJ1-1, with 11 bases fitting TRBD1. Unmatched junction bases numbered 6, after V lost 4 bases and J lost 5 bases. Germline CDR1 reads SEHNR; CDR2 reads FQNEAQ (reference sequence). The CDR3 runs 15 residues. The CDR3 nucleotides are TGTGCCAGCAGCTCACCGGACAGGGGGCGTACTGAAGCTTTCTTT. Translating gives CASSSPDRGRTEAFF.

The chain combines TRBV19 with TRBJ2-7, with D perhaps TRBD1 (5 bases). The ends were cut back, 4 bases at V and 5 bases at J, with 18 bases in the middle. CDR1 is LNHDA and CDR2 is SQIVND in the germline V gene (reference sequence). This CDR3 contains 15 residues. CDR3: CASSKGADPTDEQYF. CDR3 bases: TGTGCCAGTAGTAAAGGGGCGGACCCCACCGACGAGCAGTACTTC.

The CDR3 DNA follows: TGTGCCAGCAGCCTGACAGAACACACTGAAGCTTTCTTT. Its protein product is CASSLTEHTEAFF. The chain couples TRBV7-3 to TRBJ1-1; D might be TRBD1 (5 bases). Germline assignment: CDR1 SGHTA and CDR2 FQGTGA. V dropped 5 bases and J dropped 3 bases, with 10 bases sitting between them. This CDR3 has 13 residues.

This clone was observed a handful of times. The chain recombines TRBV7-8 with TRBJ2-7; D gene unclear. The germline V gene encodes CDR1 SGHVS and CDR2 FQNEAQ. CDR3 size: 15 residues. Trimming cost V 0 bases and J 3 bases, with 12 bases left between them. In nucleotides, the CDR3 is TGTGCCAGCAGCTTAGCTCGAAACACTATCTACGAGCAGTACTTC. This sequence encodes CASSLARNTIYEQYF. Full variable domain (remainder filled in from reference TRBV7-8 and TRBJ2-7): GAGVSQSPRYKVAKRGQDVALRCDPISGHVSLFWYQQALGQGPEFLTYFQNEAQLDKSGLPSDRFFAERPEGSVSTLKIQRTQQEDSAVYLCASSLARNTIYEQYFGPGTRLTVT.

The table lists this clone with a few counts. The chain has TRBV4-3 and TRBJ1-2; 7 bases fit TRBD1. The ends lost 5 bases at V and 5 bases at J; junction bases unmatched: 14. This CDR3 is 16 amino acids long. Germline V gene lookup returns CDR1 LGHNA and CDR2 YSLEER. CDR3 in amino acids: CASSEDTDRARYGYTF. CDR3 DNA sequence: TGCGCCAGCAGCGAGGACACCGACAGGGCAAGATATGGCTACACCTTC.